The 10 T cell receptor beta chains given below trace back to one sample, sequenced in a study of CD8 T cells in Susac syndrome. Random hexamers were used to reverse transcribe the RNA input (about 0.45 to 1 ug). MiXCR, applied by TCRdb to the immunoSEQ multiplex PCR reads, yields one record per CDR3 protein. The sample includes 300,000 to 350,000 distinct CDR3 sequences, about 91% of them seen just once. The sample taken for sequencing was CD4+ T cells from PBMCs. The source of these receptors is a human donor with multiple sclerosis.

The chain has TRBV5-4 and TRBJ2-5, with TRBD1 matching over 9 bases. Germline V gene sequence: CDR1 SGHNT, CDR2 YYREEE (reference sequence). With 4 bases clipped from V and 1 base from J, the junction kept 8 bases outside the gene matches. This CDR3 has 16 residues. The CDR3 sequence: CASSPRTGAGQETQYF. CDR3 nucleotide sequence: TGTGCCAGCAGCCCAAGGACAGGGGCGGGCCAAGAGACCCAGTACTTC.

The gene calls are TRBV7-2 and TRBJ2-1; D not certain. The CDR3 runs to 15 residues. CDR1 and CDR2 from the germline V gene are SGHTA and FQGNSA. The V end lost 0 bases, the J end lost 5 bases, and 11 bases lay between the germline ends. CDR3 DNA sequence: TGTGCCAGCAGCTTAGCCCGGCCCGACCACAATGAGCAGTTCTTC. Protein sequence: CASSLARPDHNEQFF.

This chain uses TRBV6-1 with TRBJ2-7, with 8 positions matching TRBD1. Germline loops: CDR1 MNHNS, CDR2 SASEGT. There are 17 residues in the CDR3. V lost 7 bases, J lost 3 bases, and 17 bases stayed unmatched. The CDR3 protein is CASTPLRGDRSSYEQYF. The CDR3 region has the DNA TGTGCCAGCACCCCTCTGAGGGGGGACAGGTCCAGCTACGAGCAGTACTTC.

The chain couples TRBV7-2 to TRBJ2-7; D gene unclear. Germline assignment: CDR1 SGHTA and CDR2 FQGNSA. V lost 1 base, J lost 0 bases, and 7 bases lay in between. CDR3 length equals 14 residues. The CDR3 protein is CASSLVGDSYEQYF. The CDR3 DNA sequence: TGTGCCAGCAGCTTAGTCGGAGACTCCTACGAGCAGTACTTC.

V and J are TRBV4-1 and TRBJ2-3; the match to TRBD1 covers 11 bases. The CDR3 runs to 19 residues. J gave up 0 bases and V 4 bases, and 12 bases lay outside the gene matches. Germline loops: CDR1 MGHRA, CDR2 YSYEKL. The CDR3 reads CASSLRQWDRGTSTDTQYF. In nucleotides, the CDR3 is TGCGCCAGCAGCCTTCGCCAGTGGGACAGGGGGACTAGCACAGATACGCAGTATTTT.

This chain uses TRBV29-1 with TRBJ2-5; 11 nucleotides agree with TRBD2. Per the germline V gene, CDR1 is SQVTM and CDR2 is ANQGSEA. V was pared by 7 bases and J by 5 bases, with 3 bases of the junction left unmatched. The CDR3 totals 12 residues. The CDR3 coding sequence is TGCAGCGGCGGACTAGCGGGCGAGACCCAGTACTTC. Its translation: CSGGLAGETQYF.

The rearrangement joins TRBV6-2 or TRBV6-3 to TRBJ2-2; D remains unclear. The CDR3 sequence is 16 residues long. Germline loops: CDR1 MNHEY, CDR2 SVGEGT. The germline V and J ends were trimmed by 2 bases and 4 bases, with 14 bases remaining between them. The CDR3 protein is CASSYPWAGPTGELFF. The CDR3 coding sequence is TGTGCCAGCAGTTACCCTTGGGCAGGCCCCACCGGGGAGCTGTTTTTT.

The chain carries TRBV20-1 and TRBJ2-7; 13 positions match TRBD2. The CDR3 loop spans 14 amino acids. Germline assignment: CDR1 DFQATT and CDR2 SNEGSKA (reference sequence). Written as DNA, the CDR3 is TGCAGCACTGGACTAGCGGGAGTTCGGCGCGAGCAGTACTTC. Translated: CSTGLAGVRREQYF.

The V gene is TRBV3-1, the J gene TRBJ1-2, with 8 bases fitting TRBD1. V dropped 0 bases and J dropped 5; count of bases not matched to a gene: 14. Germline loops: CDR1 LGHDT, CDR2 YNNKEL (reference sequence). The CDR3 is 18 amino acids. The CDR3 DNA is TGTGCCAGCAGCCAAGATCGTGGTAGCGACAGGGGAACGTATGGCTACACCTTC. Protein: CASSQDRGSDRGTYGYTF.

This clonotype was observed a few times. The rearrangement uses TRBV5-4 and TRBJ2-3; the match to TRBD1 covers 10 bases. Germline V CDR1 and CDR2: SGHNT, YYREEE (reference sequence). The J segment lost 5 bases and the V segment lost 5 bases, leaving 2 bases of the junction unmatched. The CDR3 sequence is 13 residues long. Written as DNA, the CDR3 is TGTGCCAGCAGTAGGGACAGGGGAGATACGCAGTATTTT. Its translation is CASSRDRGDTQYF.